The 3 T cell receptor beta chains reported below all come from one sample, sequenced in a study of blood T cell repertoires in COVID-19 (dated by TCRdb to the early 2020s). The library came from the immunoSEQ multiplex PCR assay. TCRdb's version of the immuneACCESS table is confined to in-frame rearrangements and falls short of the full clone set. An unresolved V gene accounts for under half of the shortfall where checked; the remainder is of unknown origin. Present in this sample are approximately 300,000 clones, about 80% of which were seen just once. The biggest ten clones account for more than 15% of the sample. Material: peripheral blood. Receptors were obtained from a person aged 70 to 85 with COVID-19, enrolled during active disease.

The rearrangement joins TRBV19 to TRBJ2-1; TRBD2 aligns across 11 bases. The CDR3 contains 15 residues. Germline assignment: CDR1 LNHDA and CDR2 SQIVND (reference sequence). Germline trimming cut 6 bases from V and 3 bases from J; bases unmatched to any gene: 4. The CDR3: CASSLSGRGYNEQFF. Here the CDR3 DNA reads TGTGCCAGTAGCCTTAGCGGGAGGGGCTACAATGAGCAGTTCTTC.

This clone was observed a handful of times. CDR3 region: CASSLSLSMNTEAFF. CDR3 DNA: TGTGCCAGCAGCTTATCACTTAGCATGAACACTGAAGCTTTCTTT. The chain links TRBV7-2 to TRBJ1-1, with no clear D. The CDR3 has 15 amino acids. Germline V lookup: CDR1 SGHTA, CDR2 FQGNSA. V lost 2 bases, J lost 0 bases, and 10 bases lay in between.

The chain recombines TRBV1 with TRBJ2-1; the D segment call TRBD2 is taken from the table without a DNA check. TRBV1 is marked as a pseudogene. This CDR3 is 14 amino acids long. CDR3: CTSRTSAGYNEQFF. CDR3 coding DNA: TGCACCAGCAGGACGTCAGCGGGATACAATGAGCAGTTCTTC.